The 5 T cell receptor beta chains presented below share a single source sample, sequenced in a study of follicular helper T cells after annual influenza vaccination. This sample's time point: 2015-2016 season, 7 days after influenza vaccination. Method: immunoSEQ multiplex PCR; TCRdb's copy keeps in-frame clones and lacks some. The data show some 10,000 clones, roughly 83% seen once. The sequencing here drew on CXCR5- memory CD4+ T cells sorted from blood, taken 7 days after influenza vaccination. The receptor source for this set is an adult who received the influenza vaccine.

This sequence joins TRBV5-1 and TRBJ2-2; TRBD2 matches at 7 bases. J was trimmed by 4 bases and V by 1 base; bases with no gene match: 16. CDR3 length equals 19 residues. CDR1 is SGHRS, CDR2 YFSETQ, per germline. The CDR3: CASSLYQRPRLAATGELFF. The DNA of the CDR3 is TGCGCCAGCAGCTTGTACCAGCGACCGCGGCTAGCGGCCACCGGGGAGCTGTTTTTT.

The chain uses TRBV6-5 and TRBJ2-5, with D possibly being TRBD2 (6 bases). Trimming took off 2 bases at V and 2 bases at J, with 12 bases between the two ends. Per germline, CDR1 MNHEY and CDR2 SVGAGI. The CDR3 has 15 amino acids. The DNA of the CDR3 is TGTGCCAGCAGTTACACGCCCGGGGGTCAAGAGACCCAGTACTTC. Its translation: CASSYTPGGQETQYF.

The chain combines TRBV10-3 with TRBJ1-2; tentative D call: TRBD1 (5 bases). Trimming left V 2 bases short and J 7 bases short, with 11 bases between. This CDR3 is built from 13 residues. From germline, CDR1 is ENHRY and CDR2 SYGVKD. The CDR3 nucleotides read TGTGCCATCAGTGAGACGGACACTTTTGGCTACACCTTC. As protein: CAISETDTFGYTF.

This chain uses TRBV7-2 with TRBJ1-1, with a tentative D call TRBD1 (6 bases). V lost 2 bases, J lost 2 bases, and 15 bases lay in between. Germline values: CDR1 SGHTA, CDR2 FQGNSA. This CDR3 is 16 amino acids long. The CDR3 DNA reads TGTGCCAGCAGCTTATCTAGGGGGGAAGCTAACACTGAAGCTTTCTTT. Protein product: CASSLSRGEANTEAFF.

This clone has only a few counts. The rearrangement uses TRBV10-1 and TRBJ1-1, with D unresolved. The germline V gene has CDR1 WNHNN and CDR2 SYGVQD (reference sequence). This CDR3 has 15 residues. Trimming left V 5 bases short and J 1 base short, with 14 bases between. The CDR3 DNA is TGCGCCAGCAGTAAACAGCGGTCGGGGAACACTGAAGCTTTCTTT. Amino acid sequence: CASSKQRSGNTEAFF.